A single sample gave rise to the 15 T cell receptor beta chains below, sequenced in a study of CD8 T cells in Susac syndrome. An amount of RNA that ranged from roughly 0.45 to 1 ug was reverse transcribed with random hexamers. TCRdb analysed the immunoSEQ multiplex PCR reads with MiXCR anew, one entry per CDR3 protein. The sample carries over 95,000 distinct CDR3 sequences, around 90% recorded once. Sequencing used CD4+ T cells from PBMCs. Receptor source: a human donor in good health.

The CDR3 DNA is TGCAGCGTGGGTGAGGGGGCGCTTGGCTACACCTTC. Translated, it gives CSVGEGALGYTF. The chain uses TRBV29-1 and TRBJ1-2; 7 bases align to TRBD1. With 6 bases clipped from V and 7 bases from J, the junction kept 8 bases outside the gene matches. Germline lookup yields CDR1 SQVTM and CDR2 ANQGSEA. The CDR3 extends over 12 amino acids. Full variable domain (outside the CDR3, taken from reference TRBV29-1 and TRBJ1-2): SAVISQKPSRDICQRGTSLTIQCQVDSQVTMMFWYRQQPGQSLTLIATANQGSEATYESGFVIDKFPISRPNLTFSTLTVSNMSPEDSSIYLCSVGEGALGYTFGSGTRLTVV.

This chain links TRBV11-2 with TRBJ2-1; TRBD2 is a possible D gene (5 bases). Germline assignment: CDR1 SGHAT and CDR2 FQNNGV. CDR3 length: 15 residues. Trimming stripped 5 bases from V and 1 base from J, with 12 bases between. CDR3 loop: CASSPLGESYNEQFF. The CDR3 DNA reads TGTGCCAGCAGCCCACTTGGGGAGTCCTACAATGAGCAGTTCTTC.

The chain links TRBV12-3 or TRBV12-4 to TRBJ2-3; maybe TRBD1 (5 bases). CDR3 length equals 14 residues. Trimming cost V 1 base and J 4 bases, with 9 bases left between them. In nucleotides, the CDR3 is TGTGCCAGCAGTTTAGAGTGGGGCCCAGATACGCAGTATTTT. Its translation: CASSLEWGPDTQYF.

The chain recombines TRBV5-6 with TRBJ2-4, with D perhaps TRBD2 (5 bases). The V gene lost 2 bases and the J gene lost 1 base, with 10 bases spanning the gap. Germline values: CDR1 SGHDT, CDR2 YYEEEE. The CDR3 spans 15 residues. The CDR3 DNA is TGTGCCAGCAGCTTCCGGAGGAAGGCCAAAAACATTCAGTACTTC. It is translated as CASSFRRKAKNIQYF.

The chain joins TRBV5-1 to TRBJ2-2; D may be TRBD1 or TRBD2 (6 bases each). Germline values: CDR1 SGHRS, CDR2 YFSETQ. V lost 4 bases, J lost 5 bases, and 12 bases lay in between. The CDR3 length is 14 residues. The CDR3 here is CASSNKGGTGELFF. The CDR3 DNA sequence: TGCGCCAGCAGCAATAAGGGGGGAACCGGGGAGCTGTTTTTT.

V and J are TRBV7-2 and TRBJ2-7, with D uncertain. V lost 2 bases, J lost 3 bases, and 8 bases lay in between. The germline V gene has CDR1 SGHTA and CDR2 FQGNSA. CDR3 length: 13 residues. The CDR3 sequence: CASSLNWGYEQYF. The CDR3 DNA sequence: TGTGCCAGCAGCTTAAACTGGGGCTACGAGCAGTACTTC. Based on the CDR3 plus reference TRBV7-2 and TRBJ2-7, the full variable domain is GAGVSQSPSNKVTEKGKDVELRCDPISGHTALYWYRQSLGQGLEFLIYFQGNSAPDKSGLPSDRFSAERTGGSVSTLTIQRTQQEDSAVYLCASSLNWGYEQYFGPGTRLTVT.

This chain joins TRBV7-2 and TRBJ2-3; the D call may be TRBD1 or TRBD2 (6 bases each). The germline CDR1 and CDR2 sequences are SGHTA and FQGNSA. Between the trimmed V and J ends, which lost 6 bases and 3 bases, there was a span of 13 bases. The CDR3 totals 14 residues. Here the CDR3 reads CASRMGGLTDTQYF. In nucleotides, the CDR3 is TGTGCCAGCAGGATGGGGGGCTTGACAGATACGCAGTATTTT. Variable domain in full (rest from reference TRBV7-2 and TRBJ2-3): GAGVSQSPSNKVTEKGKDVELRCDPISGHTALYWYRQSLGQGLEFLIYFQGNSAPDKSGLPSDRFSAERTGGSVSTLTIQRTQQEDSAVYLCASRMGGLTDTQYFGPGTRLTVL.

V is TRBV19 and J is TRBJ2-7; D might be TRBD1 or TRBD2, each matching 5 bases. The V end lost 2 bases, the J end lost 5 bases, and 10 bases lay between the germline ends. This CDR3 is 13 amino acids long. Germline-derived CDR1 and CDR2 are LNHDA and SQIVND (reference sequence). Here the CDR3 reads CASSISGDDEQYF. As DNA, the CDR3 is TGTGCCAGTAGTATATCCGGGGACGACGAGCAGTACTTC.

The chain links TRBV4-2 to TRBJ1-1; no clear D gene. The CDR3 is made up of 11 amino acids. CDR1 is LGHNA, CDR2 YNFKEQ, per germline. With 4 bases removed from V and 11 bases from J, the gap between germline ends came to 11 bases. CDR3 bases: TGTGCCAGCAGCCGCGGGATTTATGCTTTCTTT. It specifies CASSRGIYAFF.

As concerns this clonotype: At one boundary the junction diverges from the germline segment, which might be a read error. The chain carries TRBV7-2 and TRBJ2-5; no clear D gene. Germline loops: CDR1 SGHTA, CDR2 FQGNSA. This CDR3 comprises 15 residues. CDR3 residues: CASSLGQLGGETRYF. CDR3 sequence (DNA): TGTGCCAGCAGCTTAGGGCAGCTCGGCGGAGAGACCCGGTACTTC.

This clonotype has a single count. This chain uses TRBV29-1 with TRBJ2-7; 11 bases are shared with TRBD2. CDR1 SQVTM and CDR2 ANQGSEA come from the germline V gene. This CDR3 contains 14 residues. J was trimmed by 4 bases and V by 7 bases; bases with no gene match: 9. The CDR3 here is CSARLAGFLYEQYF. The CDR3 DNA reads TGCAGCGCTAGACTAGCGGGATTTTTATACGAGCAGTACTTC.

The chain joins TRBV20-1 to TRBJ1-1, with D unresolved. The CDR3 contains 12 residues. Germline CDR1 and CDR2: DFQATT and SNEGSKA (reference sequence). The germline V and J ends were trimmed by 1 base and 4 bases, with 7 bases remaining between them. CDR3 protein: CSARAPATEAFF. The DNA for the CDR3 is TGCAGTGCTAGAGCCCCAGCCACTGAAGCTTTCTTT.

This clonotype was found once. The V call is TRBV30, the J call TRBJ2-7; 11 bases agree with TRBD1. V lost 2 bases and J lost 2; bases outside the gene matches: 2. The CDR3 totals 14 residues. CDR1 is GTSNPN and CDR2 is SVGIG in the germline V gene (reference sequence). The CDR3 is CAWSLGQGAYEQYF. For the CDR3, the DNA is TGTGCCTGGAGTCTGGGACAGGGGGCCTACGAGCAGTACTTC.

This chain connects TRBV3-1 to TRBJ2-7; possibly TRBD1 or TRBD2 for D (5 bases each). The ends were cut back, 3 bases at V and 0 bases at J, with 12 bases in the middle. Germline CDR1 reads LGHDT; CDR2 reads YNNKEL (reference sequence). The CDR3 is 15 amino acids. In DNA form, the CDR3 reads TGTGCCAGCAGCCAGAGAGGGGTGAGCTCCTACGAGCAGTACTTC. The encoded protein is CASSQRGVSSYEQYF.

The V call is TRBV2, the J call TRBJ1-5; no clear D. Trimming took off 4 bases at V and 9 bases at J, with 13 bases between the two ends. This CDR3 is built from 13 residues. CDR1 is SNHLY and CDR2 is FYNNEI in the germline V gene. As DNA, the CDR3 is TGTGCCAGCAGTGGACGGGGAACCGGGCCCCAGCATTTT. Residues: CASSGRGTGPQHF. Combining the CDR3 with reference TRBV2 and TRBJ1-5 gives the whole variable domain EPEVTQTPSHQVTQMGQEVILRCVPISNHLYFYWYRQILGQKVEFLVSFYNNEISEKSEIFDDQFSVERPDGSNFTLKIRSTKLEDSAMYFCASSGRGTGPQHFGDGTRLSIL.